The sequence of this T cell receptor beta chain was determined in a study of T-cell reconstitution after alpha-beta-depleted transplantation in children. This clonotype was seen a few times. Germline V gene sequence: CDR1 LNHNV, CDR2 YYDKDF (reference sequence). The length of the CDR3 is 11 residues. V was shortened by 3 bases and J by 7 bases, with 4 bases between the two germline ends. A library of TCRbeta sequences, prepared with unique molecular identifiers, was generated. TCRdb fed the PCR reads into MiXCR, producing one record per CDR3 protein. Seen here are 350,000 to 400,000 distinct CDR3 sequences, approximately 20% observed once, and the top ten hold less than 4.5%.

The TCR was taken from a human donor who donated a stem cell graft to a child with acute myeloid leukemia. This material consisted of PBMCs from the stem cell graft donor, taken from the stem cell graft. The V and J genes are TRBV15 and TRBJ2-1; D uncertain. CDR3 coding DNA: TGTGCCACCAGCAGGGGGAATGAGCAGTTCTTC. Its translation: CATSRGNEQFF.